This is a list of T cell receptor beta chains from one sample in a study of cytomegalovirus exposure and HLA in healthy donors. The assay was immunoSEQ multiplex PCR, and TCRdb's table has in-frame clones only and misses some. The sample comprises 120,000 or so clones, around two thirds of which are singletons, and 6.5% to 9% rests with the top ten. Sequencing was carried out using PBMCs. These receptor sequences come from a middle-aged woman in good health and CMV-seropositive. Each CDR3 is given with its conserved first and last residue. The D gene is left open where the match is weak. Clone size, where shown, is once, few, many, or a class for clones that have expanded.

v_call,j_call,d_call,clone_size,cdr3_aa,cdr3_nt
TRBV7-2,TRBJ1-1,.,.,CASSLRAGDEAFF,TGTGCCAGCAGCTTAAGGGCAGGGGATGAAGCTTTCTTT
TRBV13,TRBJ1-2,.,.,CASSFFVGGSVGYTF,TGTGCCAGCAGCTTTTTTGTAGGGGGTAGCGTCGGCTACACCTTC
TRBV23-1,TRBJ1-3,.,.,CASLATGTSKGNTIYF,TGCGCCAGCCTCGCGACCGGGACATCAAAAGGAAACACCATATATTTT
TRBV5-4,TRBJ1-1,.,.,CASSIGEVLNTEAFF,TGTGCCAGCAGCATAGGAGAGGTTCTGAACACTGAAGCTTTCTTT
TRBV15,TRBJ1-1,TRBD1,few,CATSRPGQGSEWAFF,TGTGCCACCAGCAGGCCGGGACAGGGAAGCGAGTGGGCTTTCTTT
TRBV19,TRBJ1-1,TRBD1,.,CASTTPTGGLGAFF,TGTGCCAGCACAACCCCCACAGGGGGCTTAGGAGCTTTCTTT
TRBV7-2,TRBJ2-3,.,.,CASSPATPRLTSTDTQYF,TGTGCCAGCAGCCCCGCTACCCCTAGACTGACTAGCACAGATACGCAGTATTTT
TRBV7-9,TRBJ2-5,TRBD2,.,CASSFGGAGETQYF,TGTGCCAGCAGCTTCGGGGGGGCCGGAGAGACCCAGTACTTC
TRBV19,TRBJ1-2,TRBD1,once,CATHPRDRDYGYTF,TGTGCCACCCACCCCCGGGACAGGGACTATGGCTACACCTTC
TRBV7-9,TRBJ2-7,TRBD1,.,CASSRTGGSFYEQYF,TGTGCCAGCAGCAGAACAGGGGGCTCCTTTTACGAGCAGTACTTC
TRBV19,TRBJ1-5,TRBD1,.,CASKPMTGDQPQHF,TGTGCCAGTAAACCAATGACAGGGGATCAGCCCCAGCATTTT
TRBV6-1,TRBJ1-6,.,.,CASSITLAKSPLHF,TGTGCCAGCAGTATAACCCTCGCGAAATCACCCCTCCACTTT
TRBV9,TRBJ2-1,.,.,CASSVEVAEGLYNEQFF,TGTGCCAGCAGCGTAGAGGTAGCGGAAGGACTCTACAATGAGCAGTTCTTC
TRBV5-4,TRBJ1-2,.,.,CASSREQGGGYTF,TGTGCCAGCAGCCGGGAGCAGGGAGGTGGCTACACCTTC
TRBV7-8,TRBJ1-1,.,.,CASSLERQVVAFF,TGTGCCAGCAGCTTAGAAAGGCAGGTAGTGGCTTTCTTT
TRBV4-3,TRBJ2-1,.,.,CASSQDEESYNEQFF,TGCGCCAGCAGCCAAGACGAGGAGTCCTACAATGAGCAGTTCTTC
TRBV6-1,TRBJ2-6,.,.,CASSGATGLSGANVLTF,TGTGCCAGCAGTGGGGCGACAGGTCTTTCTGGGGCCAACGTCCTGACTTTC
TRBV11-2,TRBJ2-5,.,.,CASSSFGGRETQYF,TGTGCCAGCAGCTCCTTCGGGGGACGAGAGACCCAGTACTTC
TRBV6-6,TRBJ2-5,TRBD1,.,CASSQGQVETQYF,TGTGCCAGCAGTCAAGGACAGGTTGAGACCCAGTACTTC
TRBV19,TRBJ1-5,.,.,CASLSGGHSNQPQHF,TGTGCCAGCCTCTCCGGAGGTCATAGCAATCAGCCCCAGCATTTT
TRBV7-2,TRBJ1-5,.,.,CASSLGGGWYQPQHF,TGTGCCAGCAGCTTAGGAGGGGGTTGGTATCAGCCCCAGCATTTT
TRBV6-6,TRBJ1-1,TRBD1,.,CASSYSPGTGGVRAFF,TGTGCCAGCAGTTACAGTCCCGGGACAGGGGGCGTAAGAGCTTTCTTT
TRBV5-4,TRBJ1-1,.,.,CASSSGVTANTEAFF,TGTGCCAGCAGCTCGGGAGTGACAGCGAACACTGAAGCTTTCTTT
TRBV19,TRBJ1-2,TRBD1,.,CASRPGQANYGYTF,TGTGCCAGTAGGCCGGGACAGGCTAACTATGGCTACACCTTC
TRBV4-1,TRBJ2-7,TRBD1,.,CASSQDWDRGSYEQYF,TGCGCCAGCAGCCAAGATTGGGACAGGGGTTCCTACGAGCAGTACTTC
TRBV18,TRBJ2-2,.,.,CASSPRSGVGELFF,TGTGCCAGCTCACCACGATCAGGCGTCGGGGAGCTGTTTTTT
TRBV2,TRBJ1-4,.,few,CASTTGRGAREKLFF,TGTGCCAGTACCACCGGTCGGGGGGCTCGTGAAAAACTGTTTTTT
TRBV9,TRBJ2-1,.,.,CASSVESIGDPFF,TGTGCCAGCAGCGTAGAGTCTATCGGAGATCCGTTCTTC
TRBV7-3,TRBJ2-7,TRBD1,.,CASSFGQGNEQYF,TGTGCCAGCAGCTTCGGACAGGGGAACGAGCAGTACTTC
TRBV9,TRBJ1-3,TRBD1,.,CASSVGGQGAYTIYF,TGTGCCAGCAGCGTAGGGGGACAGGGGGCATACACCATATATTTT